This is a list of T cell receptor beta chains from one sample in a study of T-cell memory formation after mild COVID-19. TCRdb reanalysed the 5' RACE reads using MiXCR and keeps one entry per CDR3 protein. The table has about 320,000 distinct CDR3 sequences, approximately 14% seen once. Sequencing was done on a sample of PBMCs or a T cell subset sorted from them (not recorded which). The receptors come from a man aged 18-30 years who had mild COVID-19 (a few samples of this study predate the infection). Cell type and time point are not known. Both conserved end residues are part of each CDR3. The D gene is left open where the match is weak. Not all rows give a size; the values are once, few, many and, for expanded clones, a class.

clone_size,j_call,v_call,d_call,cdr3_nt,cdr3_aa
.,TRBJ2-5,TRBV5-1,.,TGCGCCAGCAGCTCGAGCGGGCCTGAAGAGACCCAGTACTTC,CASSSSGPEETQYF
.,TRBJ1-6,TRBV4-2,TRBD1,TGTGCCAGCAGCCACAACAGGGGGAGCGATTCACCCCTCCACTTT,CASSHNRGSDSPLHF
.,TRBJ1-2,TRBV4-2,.,TGTGCCAGCAGCCAAGAGAGCGGGGGGCGGATCGGTGGCTACACCTTC,CASSQESGGRIGGYTF
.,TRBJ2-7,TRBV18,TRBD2,TGTGCCAGCTCACCACTCGGGGCGGGGACTAGAAACGAGCAGTACTTC,CASSPLGAGTRNEQYF
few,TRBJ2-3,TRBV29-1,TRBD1,TGCAGCGTTGAAGTGTGGCAGGGGGCCGCGACAGATACGCAGTATTTT,CSVEVWQGAATDTQYF
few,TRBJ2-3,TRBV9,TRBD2,TGTGCCAGCAGCGTTAGCGGGAGAATCACAGATACGCAGTATTTT,CASSVSGRITDTQYF
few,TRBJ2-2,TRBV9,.,TGTGCCAGCAGCGTAGAATTGGTCGGGGAGCTGTTTTTT,CASSVELVGELFF
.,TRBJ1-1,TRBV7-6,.,TGTGCCAGCAGCACGAGCCATAGGACTGAAGCTTTCTTT,CASSTSHRTEAFF
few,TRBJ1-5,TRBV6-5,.,TGTGCCAGCCGCCGGGGCCGGGATCAGCCCCAGCATTTT,CASRRGRDQPQHF
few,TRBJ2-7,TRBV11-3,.,TGTGCCAGCAGCCCGGACGGTGTCGGCGAGCAGTACTTC,CASSPDGVGEQYF
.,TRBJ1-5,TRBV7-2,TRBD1,TGTGCCAGCAGCTTAGAGACAGGGATAAATCAGCCCCAGCATTTT,CASSLETGINQPQHF
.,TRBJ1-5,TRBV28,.,TGTGCCAGCAGTGCCCAGTTGTATCAGCCCCAGCATTTT,CASSAQLYQPQHF
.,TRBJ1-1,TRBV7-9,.,TGTGCCAGCAGTTACGATATGAGTTGGACTGAAGCTTTCTTT,CASSYDMSWTEAFF
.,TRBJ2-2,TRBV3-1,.,TGTGCCAGCAGCCAAGATTTGGGATTCGGTAACACCGGGGAGCTGTTTTTT,CASSQDLGFGNTGELFF
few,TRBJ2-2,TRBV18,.,TGTGCCAGCTCAGGAGGACAGCGGCGGAACACCGGGGAGCTGTTTTTT,CASSGGQRRNTGELFF
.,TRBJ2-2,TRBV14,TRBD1,TGTGCCAGCAGCCTCAACAGGGGGACCGGGGAGCTGTTTTTT,CASSLNRGTGELFF
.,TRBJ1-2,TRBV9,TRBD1,TGTGCCAGCAGCGTAGGGGGGACAGGGTCGAAGTATGGCTACACCTTC,CASSVGGTGSKYGYTF
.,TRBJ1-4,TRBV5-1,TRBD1,TGCGCCAGCAGCCACAGACAGGGGAATGAAAAACTGTTTTTT,CASSHRQGNEKLFF
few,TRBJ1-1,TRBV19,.,TGTGCCAGTAGTAGATATATGATTAACACTGAAGCTTTCTTT,CASSRYMINTEAFF
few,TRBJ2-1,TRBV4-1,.,TGCGCCAGCAGCCAAGAACCGGGGGCCCTCTACAATGAGCAGTTCTTC,CASSQEPGALYNEQFF
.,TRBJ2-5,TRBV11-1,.,TGTGCCAGCAGTCGCGACGTAGGGTGGGAGACCCAGTACTTC,CASSRDVGWETQYF
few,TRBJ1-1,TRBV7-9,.,TGTGCCAGCAGCGTACTACAGGTGGGCACTGAAGCTTTCTTT,CASSVLQVGTEAFF